Listed below are T cell receptor beta chains from one sample, sequenced in a study of blood T cells in healthy people across ages. From the 5' RACE reads, TCRdb called clonotypes with MiXCR, one entry per CDR3 protein. Of about 970,000 distinct CDR3 sequences detected, roughly 51% appear once; the ten largest clones hold about 21%. Sequencing was carried out using blood. These receptors were taken from an older woman in good health. Both conserved end residues are part of each CDR3. A D gene is named only where the DNA matches it firmly. Only some rows state a clone size, as once, few, many or a class for expanded clones.

d_call,clone_size,v_call,j_call,cdr3_nt,cdr3_aa
TRBD2,.,TRBV12-3/TRBV12-4,TRBJ2-5,TGTGCCAGCAGCCTCTCGGCGACTAGCGGGAGTTTAGAGACCCGGTACTTC,CASSLSATSGSLETRYF
TRBD1,.,TRBV12-3/TRBV12-4,TRBJ2-5,TGTGCCAGCAGTTCTGGGACAGGGTTCGAAGAGACCCAGTACTTC,CASSSGTGFEETQYF
.,.,TRBV27,TRBJ2-2,TGTGCCAGCAGTTTAATTGGGAGCCCCGGGGGGGAGCTGTTTTTT,CASSLIGSPGGELFF
TRBD2,.,TRBV12-3/TRBV12-4,TRBJ2-2,TGTGCCAGCAGCCGTTATAAGCGGGAGCTCAACACCGGGGAGCTGTTTTTT,CASSRYKRELNTGELFF
.,.,TRBV6-2/TRBV6-3,TRBJ2-1,TGTGCCAGCAGTTACTTAGTCAGCTCCTACAATGAGCAGTTCTTC,CASSYLVSSYNEQFF
.,.,TRBV20-1,TRBJ2-1,TGCAGTGCTCCGGGATGGGACAATGAGCAGTTCTTC,CSAPGWDNEQFF
.,.,TRBV20-1,TRBJ2-3,TGCAGTGCTAGCCGCGGGACAGCCGGGGCAGATACGCAGTATTTT,CSASRGTAGADTQYF
TRBD2,few,TRBV4-2,TRBJ2-7,TGTGCCAGCAGCCAAGAGGGGACTAGCGGTACCTACGAGCAGTACTTC,CASSQEGTSGTYEQYF
.,.,TRBV20-1,TRBJ1-4,TGCAGTGCTACCCGGACAGCTGGAAAACTGTTTTTT,CSATRTAGKLFF
.,.,TRBV2,TRBJ2-1,TGTGCCAGCAGTGGACTAGTCGGCTACAATGAGCAGTTCTTC,CASSGLVGYNEQFF
TRBD1,.,TRBV28,TRBJ2-3,TGTGCCAGCAGCGACCAGGGACAGGGGGCAGCTACAGATACGCAGTATTTT,CASSDQGQGAATDTQYF
.,.,TRBV6-2/TRBV6-3,TRBJ2-5,TGTGCCAGCAGCTCACTGAGCGGCGTGCCAGAGACCCAGTACTTC,CASSSLSGVPETQYF
TRBD2,.,TRBV4-3,TRBJ2-3,TGCGCCAGCAGCCAAGCGATTCTAGGGAATACAGCGGGAGGGCCCGCAGATACGCAGTATTTT,CASSQAILGNTAGGPADTQYF
TRBD2,.,TRBV7-2,TRBJ2-5,TGTGCCAGCAGCAATAGCGGGAGACGGGAGACCCAGTACTTC,CASSNSGRRETQYF
TRBD1,.,TRBV9,TRBJ2-1,TGTGCCAGCAGCGTAGTTTGGGGACAGGCCTACAATGAGCAGTTCTTC,CASSVVWGQAYNEQFF
.,.,TRBV7-2,TRBJ1-3,TGTGCCAGCAGCTTTGATGGGACGGGAAACACCATATATTTT,CASSFDGTGNTIYF
.,once,TRBV30,TRBJ2-2,TGTGCCTGGAGTGACACCCTAATGAAGGTAGAAACCGGGGAGCTGTTTTTT,CAWSDTLMKVETGELFF
TRBD2,.,TRBV9,TRBJ2-5,TGTGCCACTTCACCTAGCGGGACCCCCTACAATGAGCAGTACTTC,CATSPSGTPYNEQYF
.,.,TRBV5-1,TRBJ2-7,TGCGCCAGCAGCTGGGAAGGTCCGACGGGTTACGAGCAGTACTTC,CASSWEGPTGYEQYF
TRBD1,once,TRBV18,TRBJ2-5,TGTGCCAGCTCACCCGCGACAGGGGAAGAGACCCAGTACTTC,CASSPATGEETQYF
.,.,TRBV15,TRBJ2-7,TGTGCCACAAAGATGGACGGTGGACCCTACTACGAGCAGTACTTC,CATKMDGGPYYEQYF
.,.,TRBV7-2,TRBJ2-7,TGTGCCAGCAGCTTCGACCCCAGTCGAGGCTACGAGCAGTACTTC,CASSFDPSRGYEQYF
TRBD2,few,TRBV4-1,TRBJ2-7,TGCGCCAGCAGCCTAACGGGGCCGGGAGGGCCATACGAGCAGTACTTC,CASSLTGPGGPYEQYF
TRBD2,once,TRBV20-1,TRBJ2-5,TGCAGTGCTAGCCCGGGACTAGCGGCCCAAGAGACCCAGTACTTC,CSASPGLAAQETQYF